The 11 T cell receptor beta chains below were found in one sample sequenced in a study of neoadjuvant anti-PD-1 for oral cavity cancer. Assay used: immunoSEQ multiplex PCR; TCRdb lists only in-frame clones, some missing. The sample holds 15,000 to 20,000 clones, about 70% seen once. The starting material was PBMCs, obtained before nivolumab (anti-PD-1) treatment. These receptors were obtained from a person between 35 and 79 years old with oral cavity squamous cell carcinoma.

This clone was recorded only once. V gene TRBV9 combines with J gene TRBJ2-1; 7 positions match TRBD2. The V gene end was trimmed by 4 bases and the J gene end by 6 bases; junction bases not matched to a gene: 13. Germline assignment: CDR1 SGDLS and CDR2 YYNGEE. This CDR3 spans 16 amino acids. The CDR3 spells CASSPTRTSLGNEQFF. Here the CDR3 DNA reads TGTGCCAGCAGCCCAACCCGGACTAGTTTAGGCAATGAGCAGTTCTTC.

This CDR3 reads CASSGGLAGRQTQYF. DNA for the CDR3: TGTGCCAGCAGCGGCGGACTAGCGGGAAGGCAGACCCAGTACTTC. This chain uses TRBV5-5 with TRBJ2-5; 12 bases line up with TRBD2. This CDR3 contains 15 residues. J lost 6 bases, V lost 4 bases, and 7 bases had no gene match. CDR1 and CDR2 (germline): SGHKS, YYEKEE (reference sequence). The variable domain in full, completed from reference TRBV5-5 and TRBJ2-5, reads DAGVTQSPTHLIKTRGQQVTLRCSPISGHKSVSWYQQVLGQGPQFIFQYYEKEERGRGNFPDRFSARQFPNYSSELNVNALLLGDSALYLCASSGGLAGRQTQYFGPGTRLLVL.

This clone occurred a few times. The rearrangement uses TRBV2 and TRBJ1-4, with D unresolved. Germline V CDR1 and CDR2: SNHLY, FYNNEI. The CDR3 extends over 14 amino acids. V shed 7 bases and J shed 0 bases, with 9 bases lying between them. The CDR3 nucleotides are TGTGCCAGCAATCCACGAGCAACTAATGAAAAACTGTTTTTT. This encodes CASNPRATNEKLFF.

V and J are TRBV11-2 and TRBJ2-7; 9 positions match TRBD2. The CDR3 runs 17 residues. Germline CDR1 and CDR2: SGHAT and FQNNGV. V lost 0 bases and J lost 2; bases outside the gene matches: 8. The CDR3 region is CASSLEGGVAGAYEQYF. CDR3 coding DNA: TGTGCCAGCAGCTTAGAGGGTGGAGTAGCGGGAGCCTACGAGCAGTACTTC.

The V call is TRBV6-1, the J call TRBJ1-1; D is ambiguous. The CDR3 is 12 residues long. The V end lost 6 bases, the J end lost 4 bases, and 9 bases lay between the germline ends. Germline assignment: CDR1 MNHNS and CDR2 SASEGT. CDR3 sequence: CASSAPSTEAFF. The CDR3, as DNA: TGTGCCAGCAGCGCCCCGAGCACTGAAGCTTTCTTT.

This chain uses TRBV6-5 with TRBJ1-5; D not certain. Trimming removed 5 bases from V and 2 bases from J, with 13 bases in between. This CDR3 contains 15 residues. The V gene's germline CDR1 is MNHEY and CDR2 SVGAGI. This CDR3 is CASSPRGTGNQPQHF. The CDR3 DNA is TGTGCCAGCAGTCCCCGGGGTACGGGCAATCAGCCCCAGCATTTT.

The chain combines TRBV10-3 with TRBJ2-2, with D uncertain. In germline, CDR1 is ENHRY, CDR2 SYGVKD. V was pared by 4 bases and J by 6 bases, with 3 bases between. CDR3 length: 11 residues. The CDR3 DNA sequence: TGTGCCATCAGTGGGGCCGGGGAGCTGTTTTTT. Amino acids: CAISGAGELFF.

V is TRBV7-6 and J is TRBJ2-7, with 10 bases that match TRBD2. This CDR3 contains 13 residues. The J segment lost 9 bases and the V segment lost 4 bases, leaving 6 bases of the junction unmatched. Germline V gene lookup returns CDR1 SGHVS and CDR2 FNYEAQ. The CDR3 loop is CASSSQTSGLQYF. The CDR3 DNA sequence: TGTGCCAGCAGCTCGCAGACTAGCGGGTTGCAGTACTTC.

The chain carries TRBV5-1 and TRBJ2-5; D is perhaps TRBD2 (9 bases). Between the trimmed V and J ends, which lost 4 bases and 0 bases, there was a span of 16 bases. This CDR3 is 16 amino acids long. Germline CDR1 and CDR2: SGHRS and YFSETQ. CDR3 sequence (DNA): TGCGCCAGCAGCCAGGGGGCTAGCGGGAACCAAGAGACCCAGTACTTC. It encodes CASSQGASGNQETQYF.

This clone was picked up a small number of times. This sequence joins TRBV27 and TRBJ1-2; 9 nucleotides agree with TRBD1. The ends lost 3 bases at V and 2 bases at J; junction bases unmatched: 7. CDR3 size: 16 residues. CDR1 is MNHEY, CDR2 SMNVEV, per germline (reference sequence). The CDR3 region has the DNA TGTGCCAGCAGTTTCTCCTACAGGGGGCTGAACTATGGCTACACCTTC. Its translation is CASSFSYRGLNYGYTF.

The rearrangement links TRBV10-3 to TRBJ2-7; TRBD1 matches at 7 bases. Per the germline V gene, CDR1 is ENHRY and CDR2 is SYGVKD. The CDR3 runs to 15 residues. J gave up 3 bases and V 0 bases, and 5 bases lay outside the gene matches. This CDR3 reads CAISESTAGGYEQYF. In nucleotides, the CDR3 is TGTGCCATCAGTGAGTCGACAGCAGGGGGCTACGAGCAGTACTTC.